This TCR beta chain was obtained from a study of blood T cell repertoires in COVID-19 (dated by TCRdb to 2018 to 2021). With regard to the full study: Samples from collaborators originated in the United States, Italy and Spain and spanned both the acute and convalescent phases of COVID-19. The prospective study material was composed of cDNA or gDNA derived from T cells, B-cell-depleted T cells, or PBMCs. Subjects who had been exposed to COVID-19, were actively infected with it, or had recovered from it provided the deeply sampled blood TCRbeta repertoires that made up the dataset. A freely available public database, intended as a resource for researchers studying the immune response to SARS-CoV-2, is where the repertoires were released. The samples were drawn from the first 160 participants of the ongoing ImmuneRACE study and from roughly 1,300 subjects provided by 6 global collaborators. Nearly every sample came with metadata listing a de-identified subject ID, COVID-19 status, age in years and sex. HLA class I and class II types, where available, came from metadata supplied by the sample provider rather than from assay-based typing.

TCRbeta CDR3 regions were amplified from genomic DNA using the immunoSEQ Assay, a bias-controlled multiplex PCR. On the authors' methods: The number of nucleated cells in each sample was estimated by amplification of reference gene primers within the assay. To quantify the absolute abundance of each unique TCRbeta CDR3 rearrangement, sequence reads were collapsed and filtered. Productive Simpson clonality was computed per sample as the square root of Simpson's diversity index over productive rearrangements. TCRdb took this table from immuneACCESS and kept in-frame rearrangements with V and J called. Such tables lack part of the clones; where checked against another copy, unresolved V genes explain under half of the gap, and the rest is unexplained. V, J and clone size were drawn from that table, and D and trimming were deduced from the DNA. The sample table contains about 200,000 clones; only one count was recorded for about 81% of them. Around 8% of the sample rests with the top ten.

The sample holds a few counts of this clone. Its specific antigen is unknown. Base qualities are not at hand, and no much larger clone is one base apart. Clipping removes 0 bases from V and 5 bases from J, with 1 as the unmatched junction base count. Reading the germline V gene gives CDR1 LGHNA and CDR2 YSLEER. The CDR3 measures 14 amino acids from cysteine to phenylalanine. Of all the DNA, just the CDR3 is kept, 42 bases in frame from base 1. In Seattle, one collaborating source enrolled patients while the infection was active and tracked those patients longitudinally over the course of disease. The collaborating institutions used their own protocols to collect whole blood in K2EDTA tubes. Collaborator samples were shipped for TCRbeta analysis as frozen whole blood, isolated PBMCs, or DNA extracted from either sample type. Here is what the overall study found, with its caveats: The amount of clinical and demographic metadata varied by source and participant and was provided uncurated.

The TCR sequence derives from a woman aged 55-69 years with COVID-19, enrolled during active disease. Sequenced material: peripheral blood. The chain was built from TRBV4-3 and TRBJ2-5, with 9 bases aligning to TRBD2. The DNA sequence follows: TGCGCCAGCAGCCAAGAACTAGCGGGCGAGACCCAGTACTTC. It translates to CASSQELAGETQYF.